The subject of this entry is one T cell receptor (beta chain). The entirety of the isolated RNA underwent reverse transcription, so expressed TCRB transcripts were sequenced. Libraries were prepared by immunoSEQ multiplex PCR; TCRdb keeps only in-frame clonotypes and omits some of them. The sample has approximately 250,000 clones, over 8.5% seen once; the top ten hold around 0.037%. This specimen belongs to a study of beta chain features in type 1 diabetes. The specimen sequenced was naive CD4+ T cells from blood. The source is a woman aged 18-35 years in good health.

DNA of the CDR3: TGTGCCAGCAGCTTCAGGGGGACAGGGCCTTTTGGCTACACCTTC. It encodes CASSFRGTGPFGYTF. The chain links TRBV5-6 to TRBJ1-2; 9 bases fit TRBD1. Germline V gene data show CDR1 as SGHDT and CDR2 as YYEEEE. The junction had 9 bases not matched to a gene; V was cut back by 2 bases and J by 7 bases. CDR3 size: 15 residues.